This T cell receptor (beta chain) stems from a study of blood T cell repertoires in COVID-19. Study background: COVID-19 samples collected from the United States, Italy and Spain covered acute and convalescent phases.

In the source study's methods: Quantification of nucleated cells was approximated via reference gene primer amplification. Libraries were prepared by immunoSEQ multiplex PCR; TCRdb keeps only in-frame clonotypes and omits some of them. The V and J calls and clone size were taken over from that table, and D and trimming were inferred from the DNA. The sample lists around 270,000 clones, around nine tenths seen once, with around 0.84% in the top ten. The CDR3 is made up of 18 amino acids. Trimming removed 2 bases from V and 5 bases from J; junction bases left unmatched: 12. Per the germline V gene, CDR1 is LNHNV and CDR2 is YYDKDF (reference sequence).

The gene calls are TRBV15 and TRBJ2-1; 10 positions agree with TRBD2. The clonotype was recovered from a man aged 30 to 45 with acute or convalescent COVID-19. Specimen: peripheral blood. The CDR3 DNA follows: TGTGCCACCAGCAGATCAAGCGGGAGGGCCGGTAAAAACAATGAGCAGTTCTTC. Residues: CATSRSSGRAGKNNEQFF.